This T cell receptor beta chain was recorded in a study of response to subunit inactivated influenza vaccine. Study outcomes and limitations: With each seasonal influenza vaccination, the authors suggested, few new T cells are recruited.

This clonotype was counted only a few times. The antigen remains unidentified. V shed 3 bases, J shed 4 bases, and the junction held 14 bases outside the gene matches. Germline values: CDR1 DFQATT, CDR2 SNEGSKA (reference sequence). The CDR3 extends over 17 amino acids. One entry per CDR3 protein results from TCRdb running MiXCR on the RT-PCR reads. The top ten clones hold 7.5% to 8% of a sample with 590,000 or so distinct CDR3 sequences, 12% to 15% of them seen once. The receptor was isolated from a man aged 45-60 years who received an inactivated influenza vaccine. The specimen was PBMCs from blood, collected about 14 days before vaccination. The genes are TRBV20-1 and TRBJ2-1; 8 bases align to TRBD2. CDR3 in amino acids: CSASRGGTFSPYNEQFF. CDR3 DNA: TGCAGTGCTAGCCGGGGGGGGACGTTCTCACCGTACAATGAGCAGTTCTTC.